The present TCR delta chain was sequenced within a study of γδ T cells in repeated Plasmodium falciparum infection. Germline assignment: CDR1 GEAIGNYY and CDR2 EKD. The CDR3 consists of 21 residues. Sequencing covered both gamma and delta TCR chains per sample. TCRdb re-called the multiplex PCR reads through CATT. In the table there are over 90,000 delta-chain clones, 0.75% to 1% of which are singletons. Bulk repertoires came from Vgamma9/Vdelta2+ or Vdelta2-negative gammadelta T cells flow-sorted from PBMC. Points from the study as a whole: Compared with Australian children, Malian Vdelta2-negative repertoires seemed more clonal, less diverse, less shared. Vgamma9/Vdelta2+ repertoires stayed stably polyclonal over time and infection.

This clone turned up a few times. Antigen specificity is unknown. Given a far larger clone just one base away, this is likely a sequencing read error. Sequencing input: gamma-delta T cells from blood. The J gene went uncalled, whereas the V gene is TRDV2; TRDD3 is the table's D call, not checked against the DNA. The TCR was taken from a pool of human donors (malaria-infected and uninfected, not separated). CDR3 nucleotides: TGTGCCTGTGACACCGAGACTCCCCGGCAAGGGATATTAAGGGGAACCGATAAACTCATCTTC. It specifies CACDTETPRQGILRGTDKLIF.